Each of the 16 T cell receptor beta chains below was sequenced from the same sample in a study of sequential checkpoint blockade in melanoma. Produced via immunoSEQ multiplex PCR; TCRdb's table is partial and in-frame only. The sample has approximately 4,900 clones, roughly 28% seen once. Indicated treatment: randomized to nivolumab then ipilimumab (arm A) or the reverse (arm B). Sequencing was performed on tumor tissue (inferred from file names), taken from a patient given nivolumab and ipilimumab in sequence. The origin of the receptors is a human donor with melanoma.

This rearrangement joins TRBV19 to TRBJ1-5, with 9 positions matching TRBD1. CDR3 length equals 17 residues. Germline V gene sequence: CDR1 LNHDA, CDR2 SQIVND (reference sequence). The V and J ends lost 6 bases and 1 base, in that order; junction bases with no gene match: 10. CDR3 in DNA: TGTGCCAGTAGGCCTTTCGGGGACAGGGTCAGCAATCAGCCCCAGCATTTT. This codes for CASRPFGDRVSNQPQHF.

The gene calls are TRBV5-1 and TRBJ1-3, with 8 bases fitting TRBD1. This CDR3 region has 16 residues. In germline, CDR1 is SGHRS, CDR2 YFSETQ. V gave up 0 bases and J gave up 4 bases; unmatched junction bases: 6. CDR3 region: CASSLGSQGVGNTIYF. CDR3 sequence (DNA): TGCGCCAGCAGCTTGGGTTCACAGGGGGTCGGAAACACCATATATTTT.

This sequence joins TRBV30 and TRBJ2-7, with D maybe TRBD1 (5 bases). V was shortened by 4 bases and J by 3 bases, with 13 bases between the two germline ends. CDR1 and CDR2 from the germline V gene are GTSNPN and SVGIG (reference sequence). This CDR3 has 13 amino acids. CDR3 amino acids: CAWTTAGNYEQYF. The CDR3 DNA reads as TGTGCCTGGACTACGGCAGGGAACTACGAGCAGTACTTC.

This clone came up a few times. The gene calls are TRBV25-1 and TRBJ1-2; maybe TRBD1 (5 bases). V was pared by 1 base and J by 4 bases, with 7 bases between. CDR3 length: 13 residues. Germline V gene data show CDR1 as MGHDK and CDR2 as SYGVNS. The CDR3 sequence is CASSESGIYGYTF. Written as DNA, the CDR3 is TGTGCCAGCAGTGAATCAGGGATCTATGGCTACACCTTC.

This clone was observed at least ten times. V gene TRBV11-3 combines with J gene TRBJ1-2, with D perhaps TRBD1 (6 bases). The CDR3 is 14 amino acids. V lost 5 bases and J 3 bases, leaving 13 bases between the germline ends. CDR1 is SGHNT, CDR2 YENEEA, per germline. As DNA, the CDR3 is TGTGCCAGCAGCCAAGTAGAGGGGGACTATGGCTACACCTTC. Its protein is CASSQVEGDYGYTF.

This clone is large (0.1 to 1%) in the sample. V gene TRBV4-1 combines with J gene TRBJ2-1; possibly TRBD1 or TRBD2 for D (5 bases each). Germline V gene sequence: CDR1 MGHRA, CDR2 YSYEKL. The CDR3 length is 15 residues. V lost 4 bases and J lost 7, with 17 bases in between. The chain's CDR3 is CASSREGPPENEQFF. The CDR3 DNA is TGCGCCAGCAGCCGAGAGGGGCCCCCGGAGAATGAGCAGTTCTTC.

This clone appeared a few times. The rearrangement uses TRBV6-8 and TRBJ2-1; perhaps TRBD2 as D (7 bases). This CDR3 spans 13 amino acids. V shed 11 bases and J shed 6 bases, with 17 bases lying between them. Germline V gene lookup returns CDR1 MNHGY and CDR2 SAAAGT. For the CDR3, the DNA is TGTGCCGCGAGGGGGGCTAGCGGCAATGAGCAGTTCTTC. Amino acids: CAARGASGNEQFF.

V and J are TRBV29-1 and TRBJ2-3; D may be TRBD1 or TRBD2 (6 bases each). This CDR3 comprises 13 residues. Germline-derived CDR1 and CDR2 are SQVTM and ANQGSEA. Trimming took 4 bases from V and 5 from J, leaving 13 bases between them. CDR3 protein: CSVGGARGDTQYF. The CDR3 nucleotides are TGCAGCGTTGGGGGGGCCCGGGGAGATACGCAGTATTTT.

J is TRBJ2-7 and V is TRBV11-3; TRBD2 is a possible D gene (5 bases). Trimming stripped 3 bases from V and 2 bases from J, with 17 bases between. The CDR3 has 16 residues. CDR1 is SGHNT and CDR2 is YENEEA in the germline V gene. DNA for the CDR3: TGTGCCAGCAGCTTTTTGGTGGGCGCCGGGACCTACGAGCAGTACTTC. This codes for CASSFLVGAGTYEQYF.

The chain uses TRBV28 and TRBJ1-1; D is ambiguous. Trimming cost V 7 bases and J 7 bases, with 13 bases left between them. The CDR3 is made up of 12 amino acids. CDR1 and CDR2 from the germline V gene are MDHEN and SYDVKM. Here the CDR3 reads CASTLGIGEAFF. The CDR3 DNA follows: TGTGCCAGCACGTTGGGGATCGGTGAAGCTTTCTTT.

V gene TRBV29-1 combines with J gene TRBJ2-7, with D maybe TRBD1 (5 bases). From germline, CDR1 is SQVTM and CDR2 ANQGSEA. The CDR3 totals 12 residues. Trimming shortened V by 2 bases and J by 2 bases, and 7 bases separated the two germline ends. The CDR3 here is CSVEQGPYEQYF. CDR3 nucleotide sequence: TGCAGCGTTGAACAGGGTCCCTACGAGCAGTACTTC.

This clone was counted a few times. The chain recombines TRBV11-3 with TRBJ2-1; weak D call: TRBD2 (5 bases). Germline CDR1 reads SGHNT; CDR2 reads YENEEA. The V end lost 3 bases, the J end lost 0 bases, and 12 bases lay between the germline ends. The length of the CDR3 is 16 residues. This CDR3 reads CASSLGSGFSYNEQFF. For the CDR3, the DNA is TGTGCCAGCAGCTTGGGGAGTGGTTTCTCCTACAATGAGCAGTTCTTC.

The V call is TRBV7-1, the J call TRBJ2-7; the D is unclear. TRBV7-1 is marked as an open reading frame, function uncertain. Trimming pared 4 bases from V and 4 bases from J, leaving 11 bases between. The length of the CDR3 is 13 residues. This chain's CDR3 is CASSLGYGYEQYF. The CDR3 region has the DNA TGTGCCAGCAGCTTAGGGTACGGGTACGAGCAGTACTTC.

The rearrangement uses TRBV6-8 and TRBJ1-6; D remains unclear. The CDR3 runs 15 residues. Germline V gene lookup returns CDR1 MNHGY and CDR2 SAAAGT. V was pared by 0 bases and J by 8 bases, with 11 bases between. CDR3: CASSYSRTLDSPLHF. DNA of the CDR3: TGTGCCAGCAGTTACTCCAGGACCTTGGATTCACCCCTCCACTTT.

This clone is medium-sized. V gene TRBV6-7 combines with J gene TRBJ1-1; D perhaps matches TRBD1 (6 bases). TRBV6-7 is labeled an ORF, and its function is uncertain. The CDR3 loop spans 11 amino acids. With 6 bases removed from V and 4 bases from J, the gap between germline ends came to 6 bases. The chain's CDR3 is CASRGGTEAFF. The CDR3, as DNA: TGTGCCAGCAGAGGGGGCACTGAAGCTTTCTTT.

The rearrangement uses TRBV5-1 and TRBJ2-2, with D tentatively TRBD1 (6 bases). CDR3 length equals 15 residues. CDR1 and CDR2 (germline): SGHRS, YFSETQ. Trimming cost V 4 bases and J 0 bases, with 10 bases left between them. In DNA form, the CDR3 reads TGCGCCAGCAGCCCCGGACAGACGAACACCGGGGAGCTGTTTTTT. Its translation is CASSPGQTNTGELFF.